The next 9 T cell receptor beta chains were all read from a single sample in a study of blood T cell repertoires in COVID-19 (dated by TCRdb to the early 2020s). Library prep was done by the immunoSEQ multiplex PCR assay. In TCRdb, the immuneACCESS table is reduced to in-frame sequences with V and J assigned. These tables do not hold every clone; where another copy was compared, an unresolved V gene accounts for under half, and the others remain unexplained. Across this sample there are under 200,000 clones, with approximately 92% seen only once. The top ten clonotypes cover 0.45% to 0.65% of the sample. Sequencing was carried out using peripheral blood. Source of these receptors: a middle-aged man with acute or convalescent COVID-19.

The chain has TRBV13 and TRBJ2-6; possible D gene TRBD2, 5 bases. Trimming removed 1 base from V and 11 bases from J, with 6 bases in between. CDR3 size: 12 residues. Per germline, CDR1 PRHDT and CDR2 FYEKMQ (reference sequence). The CDR3 sequence is CASSLDGDVLTF. The CDR3, as DNA: TGTGCCAGCAGCTTAGACGGGGACGTCCTGACTTTC.

This clone was seen more than once but under ten times. The chain links TRBV6-6 to TRBJ2-7, with unresolved D. The germline V gene encodes CDR1 MNHNY and CDR2 SVGAGI (reference sequence). Trimming stripped 10 bases from V and 0 bases from J, with 16 bases between. There are 14 residues in the CDR3. The CDR3 protein is CATTVRQSSYEQYV. DNA for the CDR3: TGTGCCACCACTGTGAGACAAAGCTCCTACGAGCAGTACGTC.

CDR3 nucleotide sequence: TGTGCCAGCACCCTCCTCGGTGGCGGTTCCTACGAGCAGTACGTC. It specifies CASTLLGGGSYEQYV. The chain recombines TRBV6-5 with TRBJ2-7; D is ambiguous. This CDR3 has 15 residues. Looked up from germline, CDR1 is MNHEY and CDR2 is SVGAGI. The germline V and J ends were trimmed by 7 bases and 1 base, with 17 bases remaining between them.

This clone has a single count. This sequence joins TRBV11-2 and TRBJ1-6; D unclear. V was cut by 0 bases and J by 14 bases, with 8 bases left in between. The germline gives CDR1 SGHAT, CDR2 FQNNGV. The CDR3 spans 12 residues. The CDR3 bases are TGTGCCAGCAGCTTAGACGGGATCACCCTCCACTTT. Protein: CASSLDGITLHF. The full variable domain, with the rest looked up from reference TRBV11-2 and TRBJ1-6, is EAGVAQSPRYKIIEKRQSVAFWCNPISGHATLYWYQQILGQGPKLLIQFQNNGVVDDSQLPKDRFSAERLKGVDSTLKIQPAKLEDSAVYLCASSLDGITLHFGNGTRLTVT.

The rearrangement uses TRBV6-6 and TRBJ1-3; TRBD1 matches at 7 bases. The CDR3 consists of 16 residues. V lost 7 bases, J lost 2 bases, and 11 bases stayed unmatched. CDR1 is MNHNY, CDR2 SVGAGI, per germline (reference sequence). The CDR3 reads CASIRGTTGAGNTIYF. The DNA for the CDR3 is TGTGCCAGCATCAGAGGGACAACAGGGGCTGGAAACACCATATATTTT.

The rearrangement links TRBV27 to TRBJ1-5; D is unclear. Germline V lookup: CDR1 MNHEY, CDR2 SMNVEV (reference sequence). Trimming removed 6 bases from V and 1 base from J, with 10 bases in between. The CDR3 sequence is 14 residues long. This CDR3 is CASSPIGSNQPQHF. The CDR3 DNA reads as TGTGCCAGCAGCCCCATCGGGAGCAATCAGCCCCAGCATTTT.

The chain has TRBV30 and TRBJ2-3; TRBD1 agrees at 9 bases. The CDR3 sequence is 14 residues long. The germline V gene encodes CDR1 GTSNPN and CDR2 SVGIG (reference sequence). The V segment lost 2 bases and the J segment 7 bases; nucleotides outside the gene matches: 7. The CDR3 nucleotides are TGTGCCTGGAGTCGGGGACAGGGACCGAATACGCAGTATTTT. It yields the protein CAWSRGQGPNTQYF.

This chain links TRBV3-1 (or the pseudogene TRBV3-2) with TRBJ2-3; 10 positions agree with TRBD1. The V and J ends lost 6 bases and 4 bases, in that order; junction bases with no gene match: 7. The CDR3 extends over 15 amino acids. Germline V gives CDR1 LGHDT, CDR2 YNNKEL (reference sequence). CDR3: CASRPTGGDADTQYF. DNA of the CDR3: TGTGCCAGCAGGCCGACAGGGGGCGACGCAGATACGCAGTATTTT.

The chain is built from TRBV13 and TRBJ1-1; 11 bases map to TRBD1. Looked up from germline, CDR1 is PRHDT and CDR2 is FYEKMQ (reference sequence). Trimming cost V 1 base and J 10 bases; bases outside gene matches: 11. The CDR3 consists of 16 residues. The CDR3 sequence is CASSLAYGQGAGGAFF. CDR3 DNA: TGTGCCAGCAGCTTAGCCTATGGACAGGGGGCGGGTGGAGCTTTCTTT. Filled out from reference TRBV13 and TRBJ1-1, the complete variable domain reads AAGVIQSPRHLIKEKRETATLKCYPIPRHDTVYWYQQGPGQDPQFLISFYEKMQSDKGSIPDRFSAQQFSDYHSELNMSSLELGDSALYFCASSLAYGQGAGGAFFGQGTRLTVV.